A single sample is the source of the 11 T cell receptor beta chains below, sequenced in a study of blood T cell repertoires in COVID-19. Method: immunoSEQ multiplex PCR; TCRdb's copy keeps in-frame clones and lacks some. The repertoire holds about 52,000 clones, under 90% seen once, with 14% in the top ten. Sequences were obtained from peripheral blood. These receptors were taken from a man between 65 and 85 years old with acute or convalescent COVID-19.

The chain uses TRBV18 and TRBJ1-6, with 9 bases aligning to TRBD1. V shed 6 bases, J shed 0 bases, and the junction held 9 bases outside the gene matches. The CDR3 spans 18 residues. CDR1 is KGHSH, CDR2 LQKENI, per germline. CDR3 DNA sequence: TGTGCCAGCTCGTCCCGGGACAGGGACAGCTCCTATAATTCACCCCTCCACTTT. This gives the protein CASSSRDRDSSYNSPLHF.

This clone was counted between two and nine times. This chain uses TRBV18 with TRBJ1-5; D gene ambiguous. V was trimmed by 1 base and J by 2 bases, leaving 9 bases between them. The length of the CDR3 is 15 residues. Germline V gene data show CDR1 as KGHSH and CDR2 as LQKENI. The CDR3 region has the DNA TGTGCCAGCTCACCACTCCTTGGGCGCAATCAGCCCCAGCATTTT. Translating it yields CASSPLLGRNQPQHF.

The rearrangement uses TRBV7-2 and TRBJ2-6; TRBD1 matches at 8 bases. V trimming: 4 bases; J trimming: 2 bases; junction bases outside the gene matches: 4. Per germline, CDR1 SGHTA and CDR2 FQGNSA. CDR3 size: 16 residues. CDR3 sequence (DNA): TGTGCCAGCAGCTATTCAGGGGGCGCTGGGGCCAACGTCCTGACTTTC. This sequence encodes CASSYSGGAGANVLTF. The whole variable domain, filled in from reference TRBV7-2 and TRBJ2-6, reads GAGVSQSPSNKVTEKGKDVELRCDPISGHTALYWYRQSLGQGLEFLIYFQGNSAPDKSGLPSDRFSAERTGGSVSTLTIQRTQQEDSAVYLCASSYSGGAGANVLTFGAGSRLTVL.

The chain joins TRBV28 to TRBJ1-1; weak D call: TRBD1 (6 bases). V was clipped by 6 bases and J by 5 bases, with 10 bases between them. The V gene's germline CDR1 is MDHEN and CDR2 SYDVKM. The CDR3 loop spans 12 amino acids. CDR3 loop: CASRGGATEAFF. CDR3 DNA sequence: TGTGCCAGCAGAGGGGGGGCTACTGAAGCTTTCTTT.

The chain joins TRBV5-1 to TRBJ2-7, with D possibly being TRBD1 (6 bases). V was pared by 0 bases and J by 3 bases, with 10 bases between. This CDR3 spans 14 amino acids. CDR1 and CDR2 (germline): SGHRS, YFSETQ. CDR3: CASSLAGQHYEQYV. The CDR3 DNA reads TGCGCCAGCAGCTTGGCCGGACAGCACTACGAGCAGTACGTC.

The CDR3 is CASSLNRGSTEAFF. CDR3 DNA: TGTGCCAGCAGCTTAAACAGGGGAAGCACTGAAGCTTTCTTT. V gene TRBV7-2 combines with J gene TRBJ1-1; 7 bases map to TRBD1. V was pared by 2 bases and J by 4 bases, with 4 bases of the junction left unmatched. Germline CDR1 reads SGHTA; CDR2 reads FQGNSA. The CDR3 runs 14 residues.

The chain uses TRBV6-2 or TRBV6-3 and TRBJ2-3, with 10 bases fitting TRBD2. The CDR3 totals 16 residues. Germline V CDR1 and CDR2: MNHEY, SVGEGT. The junction had 8 bases not matched to a gene; V was cut back by 2 bases and J by 6 bases. The CDR3 loop is CASSYPTSGVRDTQYF. Here the CDR3 DNA reads TGTGCCAGCAGTTACCCCACTAGCGGGGTCAGGGATACGCAGTATTTT.

This clone has a single count. The rearrangement uses TRBV5-6 and TRBJ2-7, with TRBD2 as a possible D gene (6 bases). Germline V gene data show CDR1 as SGHDT and CDR2 as YYEEEE. CDR3 size: 13 residues. V lost 1 base and J 3 bases, leaving 8 bases between the germline ends. The CDR3 region is CASSLWGGYEQYV. The CDR3 region has the DNA TGTGCCAGCAGCTTGTGGGGAGGCTACGAGCAGTACGTC.

This clone was detected only a few times. CDR3 in DNA: TGTGCCAGCCGGGACAGGTCGAACACCGGGGAGCTGTTTTTT. Residues: CASRDRSNTGELFF. The rearrangement links TRBV18 to TRBJ2-2; 8 positions match TRBD1. The germline gives CDR1 KGHSH, CDR2 LQKENI. CDR3 size: 14 residues. V dropped 8 bases and J dropped 0; count of bases not matched to a gene: 2.

This chain uses TRBV5-1 with TRBJ2-6, with TRBD1 matching over 7 bases. The CDR3 sequence is 16 residues long. J gave up 2 bases and V 2 bases, and 4 bases lay outside the gene matches. Germline CDR1 reads SGHRS; CDR2 reads YFSETQ. The chain's CDR3 is CASSFNTGAGANVLTF. Here the CDR3 DNA reads TGCGCCAGCAGCTTTAACACAGGGGCTGGGGCCAACGTCCTGACTTTC. Complete variable domain (other parts from reference TRBV5-1 and TRBJ2-6): KAGVTQTPRYLIKTRGQQVTLSCSPISGHRSVSWYQQTPGQGLQFLFEYFSETQRNKGNFPGRFSGRQFSNSRSEMNVSTLELGDSALYLCASSFNTGAGANVLTFGAGSRLTVL.

The CDR3 reads CASSPNGQGYGYTF. CDR3 in DNA: TGTGCCAGCAGCCCTAATGGACAGGGATATGGCTACACCTTC. The V and J genes are TRBV5-4 and TRBJ1-2; TRBD1 matches at 8 bases. The length of the CDR3 is 14 residues. Germline CDR1 reads SGHNT; CDR2 reads YYREEE (reference sequence). Trimming removed 4 bases from V and 5 bases from J; junction bases left unmatched: 7.